One sample yielded the 19 T cell receptor beta chains listed below, sequenced in a study of T cell repertoires in cytomegalovirus infection (dated by TCRdb to the late 2010s). For these receptors, no antigen is known. The treatment or condition label on this specimen signifies: in vitro stimulation with specific CMV peptide epitopes to enrich CMV-specific T cells. The sequencer listed for this sample is Illumina HiSeq 1500. TCRdb itself trimmed the public reads at Q25 with fastp, ran MiXCR and retained productive beta chains. Under each unique CDR3 protein, matching rows form one entry showing the most common genes and DNA. The sample profile shows hundreds of thousands of distinct CDR3 sequences; about 33% of them were found once. Clones ranked in the top ten supply around 12% of the sample. This material consisted of cultured CD8+ T cells from PBMCs, taken from culture after CMV antigen stimulation. The receptors were gathered from a human donor in good health (CMV status not recorded). Some clones in this sample may be carry-over from other donors' samples.

This clonotype came up a few times. The CDR3 coding sequence is TGTGCCAGCAGGATCGGCAATGAGCAGTTCTTC. This sequence encodes CASRIGNEQFF. The rearrangement joins TRBV27 to TRBJ2-1; D gene uncertain. This CDR3 comprises 11 residues. The V and J ends lost 6 bases and 6 bases respectively, with 6 bases between them. CDR1 is MNHEY, CDR2 SMNVEV, per germline (reference sequence).

The V and J genes are TRBV5-6 and TRBJ2-2; 8 bases are shared with TRBD1. Per germline, CDR1 SGHDT and CDR2 YYEEEE. CDR3 length equals 16 residues. V shed 5 bases, J shed 5 bases, and the junction held 11 bases outside the gene matches. The CDR3 DNA is TGTGCCAGCAGATACGGACAGGGAAGAGGAACCGGGGAGCTGTTTTTT. Its translation is CASRYGQGRGTGELFF.

As to this clonotype: Given a much more abundant clone one base away, this may be a read error. V and J are TRBV7-2 and TRBJ1-2; D call uncertain. Trimming stripped 5 bases from V and 8 bases from J, with 15 bases between. Germline assignment: CDR1 SGHTA and CDR2 FQGNSA. The CDR3 is 13 residues long. The CDR3 is CASSTNRPQGYTF. The CDR3 DNA follows: TGTGCCAGCAGCACTAACCGGCCGCAGGGCTACACCTTC.

This clonotype was counted between two and nine times. This sequence joins TRBV11-3 and TRBJ2-2; no reliable D call. CDR1 is SGHNT, CDR2 YENEEA, per germline. The ends were cut back, 5 bases at V and 6 bases at J, with 10 bases in the middle. The CDR3 extends over 13 amino acids. The CDR3 loop reads CASSAPRAGELFF. The CDR3 bases are TGTGCCAGCAGCGCCCCACGGGCCGGGGAGCTGTTTTTT.

This clonotype was found many times. The chain employs TRBV7-8 and TRBJ2-5; D is uncertain. Germline V gene lookup returns CDR1 SGHVS and CDR2 FQNEAQ. CDR3 length equals 16 residues. Trimming stripped 5 bases from V and 1 base from J, with 17 bases between. As DNA, the CDR3 is TGTGCCAGCAGCCCCCCCGCCCCAGCCATCCAAGAGACCCAGTACTTC. It codes for CASSPPAPAIQETQYF.

The J gene is TRBJ1-2, the V gene TRBV27; D ambiguous. Germline V gives CDR1 MNHEY, CDR2 SMNVEV (reference sequence). The CDR3 extends over 13 amino acids. V lost 4 bases and J lost 2, with 8 bases in between. The CDR3 region is CASSYQLNYGYTF. The DNA for the CDR3 is TGTGCCAGCAGTTATCAGTTAAACTATGGCTACACCTTC.

The rearrangement uses TRBV15 and TRBJ2-1, with D perhaps matching TRBD2 (6 bases). V shed 4 bases and J shed 0 bases, with 13 bases lying between them. This CDR3 comprises 16 residues. CDR1 and CDR2 from the germline V gene are LNHNV and YYDKDF (reference sequence). CDR3 sequence: CATSINRGSSYNEQFF. The CDR3 nucleotides read TGTGCCACCAGCATTAACCGGGGGAGCTCCTACAATGAGCAGTTCTTC. Together with reference TRBV15 and TRBJ2-1, the CDR3 gives the full variable domain: DAMVIQNPRYQVTQFGKPVTLSCSQTLNHNVMYWYQQKSSQAPKLLFHYYDKDFNNEADTPDNFQSRRPNTSFCFLDIRSPGLGDTAMYLCATSINRGSSYNEQFFGPGTRLTVL.

This chain connects TRBV10-2 to TRBJ2-1; 10 bases line up with TRBD2. With V trimmed by 2 bases and J by 2 bases, 3 bases remained unmatched. The CDR3 sequence is 16 residues long. Germline V gives CDR1 WSHSY, CDR2 SAAADI. In nucleotides, the CDR3 is TGCGCCAGCAGTGAGGTCCTAGCGGGGGCCTACAATGAGCAGTTCTTC. Translation gives CASSEVLAGAYNEQFF.

This clonotype was recorded a few times. DNA of the CDR3: TGTGCCAGCAGCTCCTACCGAACTGACAGGTACCAAGAGACCCAGTACTTC. It translates to CASSSYRTDRYQETQYF. The chain is built from TRBV7-9 and TRBJ2-5; perhaps TRBD1 as D (6 bases). Looked up from germline, CDR1 is SEHNR and CDR2 is FQNEAQ (reference sequence). V was cut by 4 bases and J by 0 bases, with 18 bases left in between. The CDR3 loop spans 17 amino acids.

V gene TRBV7-9 combines with J gene TRBJ1-2, with D unclear. The CDR3 is 14 residues long. Germline V lookup: CDR1 SEHNR, CDR2 FQNEAQ (reference sequence). V gave up 2 bases and J gave up 3 bases, with 10 bases separating them. In nucleotides, the CDR3 is TGTGCCAGCAGCTTATCGGGGATGGACTATGGCTACACCTTC. It yields the protein CASSLSGMDYGYTF.

This clonotype occurred many times. The chain uses TRBV7-6 and TRBJ2-1, with TRBD1 matching 7 bases. The CDR3 loop spans 16 amino acids. CDR1 and CDR2 from the germline V gene are SGHVS and FNYEAQ. The junction had 6 bases not matched to a gene; V was cut back by 4 bases and J by 0 bases. DNA of the CDR3: TGTGCCAGCAGCTCAGCCAGGGGGAGCTCCTACAATGAGCAGTTCTTC. Translated: CASSSARGSSYNEQFF.

Remarks on this clonotype: At one boundary the junction diverges from the germline segment, which might be a read error. V and J are TRBV3-1 and TRBJ1-2; D gene unclear. Germline values: CDR1 LGHDT, CDR2 YNNKEL (reference sequence). This CDR3 is built from 11 residues. For the CDR3, the DNA is TGTGCCAGCAGCCAAGGGGAACCACCCCTCTTC. Protein: CASSQGEPPLF.

The rearrangement uses TRBV4-1 and TRBJ2-7; 8 nucleotides line up with TRBD1. CDR3 length: 15 residues. Losses at the gene ends were 3 bases for V and 3 bases for J; bases not matched to a gene: 7. CDR1 and CDR2 (germline): MGHRA, YSYEKL. The CDR3: CASSHRTGTGYEQYF. As DNA, the CDR3 is TGCGCCAGCAGCCACCGGACAGGGACAGGCTACGAGCAGTACTTC.

This clonotype came up a few times. The rearrangement links TRBV19 to TRBJ2-7; tentatively, D is TRBD2 (5 bases). V dropped 2 bases and J dropped 3 bases, with 11 bases sitting between them. The length of the CDR3 is 14 residues. Germline V gene sequence: CDR1 LNHDA, CDR2 SQIVND (reference sequence). The CDR3 sequence: CASSITRRSYEQYF. In DNA form, the CDR3 reads TGTGCCAGTAGTATAACTCGGAGGAGCTACGAGCAGTACTTC. The whole variable domain, filled in from reference TRBV19 and TRBJ2-7, reads DGGITQSPKYLFRKEGQNVTLSCEQNLNHDAMYWYRQDPGQGLRLIYYSQIVNDFQKGDIAEGYSVSREKKESFPLTVTSAQKNPTAFYLCASSITRRSYEQYFGPGTRLTVT.

The rearrangement joins TRBV10-3 to TRBJ1-3; 7 bases are a match to TRBD1. V lost 5 bases, J lost 0 bases, and 16 bases stayed unmatched. CDR3 length: 19 amino acids. The germline gives CDR1 ENHRY, CDR2 SYGVKD. The CDR3 here is CAISPIPPGTASSGNTIYF. The CDR3 region has the DNA TGTGCCATCAGTCCGATCCCCCCTGGGACAGCCAGCTCTGGAAACACCATATATTTT.

This clonotype occurred many times. The gene calls are TRBV27 and TRBJ1-1; weak D call: TRBD1 (6 bases). The CDR3 sequence is 13 residues long. V was trimmed by 2 bases and J by 4 bases, leaving 8 bases between them. From germline, CDR1 is MNHEY and CDR2 SMNVEV (reference sequence). In nucleotides, the CDR3 is TGTGCCAGCAGTTTAAGGGGGGGCACTGAAGCTTTCTTT. As protein: CASSLRGGTEAFF.

V gene TRBV7-9 combines with J gene TRBJ2-7, with a weak D call TRBD2 (7 bases). Germline CDR1 SEHNR, CDR2 FQNEAQ (reference sequence). The CDR3 spans 16 residues. Trimming shortened V by 4 bases and J by 0 bases, and 16 bases separated the two germline ends. The CDR3 nucleotides are TGTGCCAGCAGCTCAATCACAGGGAGGGACTCCTACGAGCAGTACTTC. Translation gives CASSSITGRDSYEQYF.

In regard to this clonotype: A junction end diverges from the germline sequence, so it may reflect a read error. This chain connects TRBV19 to TRBJ1-2; D is undetermined. CDR1 and CDR2 from the germline V gene are LNHDA and SQIVND (reference sequence). The length of the CDR3 is 16 residues. In DNA, the CDR3 is TGTGCCAGTAGCCCCCCCCCGGGGTCGGAGGACTATGGCTATACCTTC. It yields the protein CASSPPPGSEDYGYTF.

V and J are TRBV27 and TRBJ1-1; tentatively, D is TRBD1 (5 bases). Germline V lookup: CDR1 MNHEY, CDR2 SMNVEV (reference sequence). This CDR3 is built from 14 residues. V was cut by 10 bases and J by 1 base, with 16 bases left in between. The CDR3 loop is CANSLGGANTEAFF. Written as DNA, the CDR3 is TGTGCCAACAGCTTGGGAGGGGCGAACACTGAAGCTTTCTTT.